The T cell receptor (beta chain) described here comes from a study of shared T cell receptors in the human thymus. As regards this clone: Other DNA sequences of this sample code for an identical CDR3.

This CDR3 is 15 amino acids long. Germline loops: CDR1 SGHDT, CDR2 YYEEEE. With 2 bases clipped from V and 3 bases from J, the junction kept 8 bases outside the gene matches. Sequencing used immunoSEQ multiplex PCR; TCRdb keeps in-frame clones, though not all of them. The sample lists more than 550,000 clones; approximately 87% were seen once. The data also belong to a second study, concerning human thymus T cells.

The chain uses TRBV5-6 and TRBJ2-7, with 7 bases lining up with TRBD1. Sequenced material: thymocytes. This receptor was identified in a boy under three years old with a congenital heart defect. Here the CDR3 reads CASSFTGESNYEQYF. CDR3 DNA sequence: TGTGCCAGCAGCTTCACAGGGGAATCAAACTACGAGCAGTACTTC.